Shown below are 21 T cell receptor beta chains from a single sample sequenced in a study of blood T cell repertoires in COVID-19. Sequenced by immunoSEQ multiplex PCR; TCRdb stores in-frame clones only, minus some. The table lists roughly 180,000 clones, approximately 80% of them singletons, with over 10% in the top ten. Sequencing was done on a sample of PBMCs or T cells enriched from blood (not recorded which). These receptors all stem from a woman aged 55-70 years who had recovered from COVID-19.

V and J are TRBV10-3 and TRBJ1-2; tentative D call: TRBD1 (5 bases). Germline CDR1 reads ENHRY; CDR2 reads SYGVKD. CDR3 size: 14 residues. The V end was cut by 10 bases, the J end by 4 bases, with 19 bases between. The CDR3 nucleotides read TGTGCCAGCCTACGGGACTCTGCAGTCTATGGCTACACCTTC. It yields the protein CASLRDSAVYGYTF.

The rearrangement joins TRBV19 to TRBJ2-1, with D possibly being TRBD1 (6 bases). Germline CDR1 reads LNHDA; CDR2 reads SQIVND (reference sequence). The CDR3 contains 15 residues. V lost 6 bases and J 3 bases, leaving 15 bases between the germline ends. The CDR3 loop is CASSPRVDSYNEQFF. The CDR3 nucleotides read TGTGCCAGTAGCCCGAGGGTGGACAGCTACAATGAGCAGTTCTTC.

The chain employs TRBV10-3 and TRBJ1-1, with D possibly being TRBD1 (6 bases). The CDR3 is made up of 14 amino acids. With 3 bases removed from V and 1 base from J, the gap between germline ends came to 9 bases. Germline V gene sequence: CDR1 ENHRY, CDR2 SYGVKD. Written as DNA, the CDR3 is TGTGCCATCAGTGACTCCAGGGGGAACACTGAAGCTTTCTTT. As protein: CAISDSRGNTEAFF.

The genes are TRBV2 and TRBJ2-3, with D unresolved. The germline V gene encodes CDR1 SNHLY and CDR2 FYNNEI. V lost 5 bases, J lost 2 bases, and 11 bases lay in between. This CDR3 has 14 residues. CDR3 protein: CASSLLENTDTQYF. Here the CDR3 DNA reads TGTGCCAGCAGTCTGCTAGAAAACACAGATACGCAGTATTTT.

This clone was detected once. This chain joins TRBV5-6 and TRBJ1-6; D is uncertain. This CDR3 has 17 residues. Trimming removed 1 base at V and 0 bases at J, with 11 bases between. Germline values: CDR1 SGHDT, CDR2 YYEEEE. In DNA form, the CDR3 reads TGTGCCAGCAGCTTGAGACGACTCAGCTCCTATAATTCACCCCTCCACTTT. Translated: CASSLRRLSSYNSPLHF.

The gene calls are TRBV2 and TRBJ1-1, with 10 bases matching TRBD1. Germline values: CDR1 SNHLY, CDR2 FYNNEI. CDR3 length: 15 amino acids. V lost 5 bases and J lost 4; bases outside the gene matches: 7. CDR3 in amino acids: CASSSGTGAGTEAFF. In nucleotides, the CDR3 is TGTGCCAGCAGTAGCGGGACAGGGGCGGGCACTGAAGCTTTCTTT.

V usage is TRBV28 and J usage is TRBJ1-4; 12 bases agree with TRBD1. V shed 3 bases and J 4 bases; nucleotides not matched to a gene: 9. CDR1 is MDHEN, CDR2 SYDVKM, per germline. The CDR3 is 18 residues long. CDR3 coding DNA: TGTGCCAGCAGTTTTGGTCCCGGGACAGGGGGCGATAATGAAAAACTGTTTTTT. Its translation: CASSFGPGTGGDNEKLFF.

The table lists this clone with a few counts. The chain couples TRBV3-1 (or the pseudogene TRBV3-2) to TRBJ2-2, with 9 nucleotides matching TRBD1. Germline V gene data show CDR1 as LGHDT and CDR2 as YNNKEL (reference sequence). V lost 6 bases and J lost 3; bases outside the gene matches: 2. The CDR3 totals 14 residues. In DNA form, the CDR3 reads TGTGCCAGCAGAACAGGGGGCCACACCGGGGAGCTGTTTTTT. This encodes CASRTGGHTGELFF.

CDR3 in amino acids: CASSPRTSGRNTGELFF. For the CDR3, the DNA is TGCGCCAGCAGCCCGCGGACTAGCGGGAGGAACACCGGGGAGCTGTTTTTT. The V call is TRBV5-1, the J call TRBJ2-2, with 13 positions matching TRBD2. The trim removed 4 bases at V and 1 base at J, leaving 4 bases unmatched. Germline CDR1 is SGHRS and CDR2 is YFSETQ. There are 17 residues in the CDR3.

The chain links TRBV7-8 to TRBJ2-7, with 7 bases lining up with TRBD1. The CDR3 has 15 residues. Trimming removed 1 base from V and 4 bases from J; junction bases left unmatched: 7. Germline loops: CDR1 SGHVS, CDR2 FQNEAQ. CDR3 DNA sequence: TGTGCCAGCAGCTTAGTCGCAGGGGGACGTTACGAGCAGTACTTC. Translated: CASSLVAGGRYEQYF.

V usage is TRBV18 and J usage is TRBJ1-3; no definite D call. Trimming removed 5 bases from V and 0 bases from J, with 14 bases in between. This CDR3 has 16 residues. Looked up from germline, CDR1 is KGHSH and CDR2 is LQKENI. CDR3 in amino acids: CASSELTNDSGNTIYF. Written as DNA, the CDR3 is TGTGCCAGCTCAGAGCTGACAAATGACTCTGGAAACACCATATATTTT. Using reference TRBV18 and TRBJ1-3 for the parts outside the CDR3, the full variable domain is NAGVMQNPRHLVRRRGQEARLRCSPMKGHSHVYWYRQLPEEGLKFMVYLQKENIIDESGMPKERFSAEFPKEGPSILRIQQVVRGDSAAYFCASSELTNDSGNTIYFGEGSWLTVV.

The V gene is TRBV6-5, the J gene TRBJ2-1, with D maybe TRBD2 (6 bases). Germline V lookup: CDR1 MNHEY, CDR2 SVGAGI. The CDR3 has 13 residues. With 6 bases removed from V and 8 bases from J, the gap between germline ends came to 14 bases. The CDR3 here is CASSPGLNYEQFF. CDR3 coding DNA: TGTGCCAGCAGCCCGGGACTTAACTATGAGCAGTTCTTC.

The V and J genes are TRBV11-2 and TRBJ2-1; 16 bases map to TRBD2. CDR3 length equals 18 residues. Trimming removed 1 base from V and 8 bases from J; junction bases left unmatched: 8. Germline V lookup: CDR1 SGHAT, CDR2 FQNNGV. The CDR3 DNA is TGTGCCAGCAGCTTAGTGGCCCCGGGGACTAGCGGGAGGGATGAGCAGTTCTTC. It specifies CASSLVAPGTSGRDEQFF.

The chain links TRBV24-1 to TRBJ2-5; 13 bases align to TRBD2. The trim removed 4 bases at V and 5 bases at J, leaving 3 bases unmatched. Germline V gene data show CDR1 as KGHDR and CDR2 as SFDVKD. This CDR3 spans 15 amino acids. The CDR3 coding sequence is TGTGCCACCAGTGACCCGACTAGCGGGGGGGAGACCCAGTACTTC. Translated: CATSDPTSGGETQYF.

The CDR3 is CASSVSGDFQETQYF. The CDR3 nucleotides read TGTGCCAGCAGCGTTAGCGGGGACTTCCAAGAGACCCAGTACTTC. The rearrangement links TRBV9 to TRBJ2-5, with 8 bases fitting TRBD2. Germline CDR1 is SGDLS and CDR2 is YYNGEE. J was trimmed by 1 base and V by 2 bases; bases with no gene match: 4. The CDR3 is made up of 15 amino acids. Filled out from reference TRBV9 and TRBJ2-5, the complete variable domain reads DSGVTQTPKHLITATGQRVTLRCSPRSGDLSVYWYQQSLDQGLQFLIQYYNGEERAKGNILERFSAQQFPDLHSELNLSSLELGDSALYFCASSVSGDFQETQYFGPGTRLLVL.

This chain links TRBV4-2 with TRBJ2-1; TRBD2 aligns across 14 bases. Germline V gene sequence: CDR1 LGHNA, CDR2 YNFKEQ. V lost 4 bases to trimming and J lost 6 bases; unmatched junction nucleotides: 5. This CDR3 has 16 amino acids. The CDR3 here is CASSPKGLAGANEQFF. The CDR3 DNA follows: TGTGCCAGCAGCCCGAAGGGACTAGCGGGGGCCAATGAGCAGTTCTTC.

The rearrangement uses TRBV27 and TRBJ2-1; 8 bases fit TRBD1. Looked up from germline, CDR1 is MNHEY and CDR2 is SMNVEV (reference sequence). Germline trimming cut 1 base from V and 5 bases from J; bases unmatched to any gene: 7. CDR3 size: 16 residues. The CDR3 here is CASSLFSQGAHNEQFF. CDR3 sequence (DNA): TGTGCCAGCAGTTTATTCAGCCAGGGGGCCCACAATGAGCAGTTCTTC.

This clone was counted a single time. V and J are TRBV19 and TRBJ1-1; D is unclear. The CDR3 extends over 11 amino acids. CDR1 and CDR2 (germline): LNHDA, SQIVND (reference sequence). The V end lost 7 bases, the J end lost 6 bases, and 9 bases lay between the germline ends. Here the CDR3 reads CASTSGAEAFF. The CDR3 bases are TGTGCCAGTACCTCCGGGGCTGAAGCTTTCTTT.

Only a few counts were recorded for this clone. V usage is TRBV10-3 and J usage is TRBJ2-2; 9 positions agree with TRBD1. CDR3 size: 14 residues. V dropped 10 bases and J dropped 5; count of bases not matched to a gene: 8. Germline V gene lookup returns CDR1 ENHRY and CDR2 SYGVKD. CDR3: CATHGDRATGELFF. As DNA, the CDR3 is TGTGCCACCCACGGGGACAGGGCGACCGGGGAGCTGTTTTTT.

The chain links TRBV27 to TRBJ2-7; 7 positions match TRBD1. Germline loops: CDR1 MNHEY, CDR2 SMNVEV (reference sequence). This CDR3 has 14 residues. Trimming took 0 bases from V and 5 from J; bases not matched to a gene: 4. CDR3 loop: CASSLSTGFHEQYF. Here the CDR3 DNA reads TGTGCCAGCAGTTTATCGACAGGGTTCCACGAGCAGTACTTC.

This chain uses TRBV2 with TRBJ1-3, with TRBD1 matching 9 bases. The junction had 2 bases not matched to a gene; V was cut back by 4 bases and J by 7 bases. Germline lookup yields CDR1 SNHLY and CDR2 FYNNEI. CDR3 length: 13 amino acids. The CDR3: CASSGGTGNTIYF. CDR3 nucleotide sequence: TGTGCCAGCAGTGGTGGGACAGGGAACACCATATATTTT.